This T cell receptor beta chain was identified during a study of T cell responses to AZD1222 COVID-19 vaccine. Study-wide points: Clonal diversity may have been underestimated, and the donors were mostly white British, with more females than males. It was only after the peak T cell response that any repertoires were sampled.

Germline CDR1 is KGHDR and CDR2 is SFDVKD. V was shortened by 9 bases and J by 4 bases, with 9 bases between the two germline ends. This CDR3 has 11 amino acids. The assay was immunoSEQ multiplex PCR, and TCRdb's table has in-frame clones only and misses some. This table has 90,000 to 110,000 clones, about 88% appearing once. This clone was detected once. The antigen remains undetermined. The sequence was collected from an adult in good health. The chain carries TRBV24-1 and TRBJ2-7; D call uncertain. The specimen comprised peripheral blood, sampled on day 0 of AZD1222 vaccination. The CDR3 loop is CATFIRYEQYV. CDR3 bases: TGTGCCACCTTCATACGGTACGAGCAGTACGTC.